This T cell receptor (beta chain) was observed in a study of cytomegalovirus exposure and HLA in healthy donors. Trimming took off 3 bases at V and 6 bases at J, with 11 bases between the two ends. CDR1 GTSNPN and CDR2 SVGIG come from the germline V gene (reference sequence). The CDR3 runs to 12 residues. Both 60 Vbeta primers and 13 Jbeta primers went into the PCR. The assay was immunoSEQ multiplex PCR, and TCRdb's table has in-frame clones only and misses some. The sample has 180,000 or so clones; 82% are singletons. Findings and caveats of the study: A few chains tied to CMV proved CMV antigen-specific in vitro.

For this clone: Its antigen is not identified.

The sample taken for sequencing was PBMCs. V is TRBV30 and J is TRBJ1-1; possibly TRBD1 for D (6 bases). The origin of this receptor is a woman in her fifties or sixties in good health and CMV-seropositive. CDR3 loop: CAWSLTGSEAFF. CDR3 DNA sequence: TGTGCCTGGAGCCTAACAGGGTCTGAAGCTTTCTTT.